This is a list of T cell receptor beta chains from one sample in a study of human T cells and chemical hapten exposure. TCRdb passed the 5' RACE reads through MiXCR, listing each CDR3 protein once. Here the sample spans tens of thousands of distinct CDR3 sequences, approximately 7.7% being singletons. These receptors were taken from a male donor in good health. Each CDR3 is given with its conserved first and last residue. A D gene is named only where the DNA matches it firmly. A row's size may be missing; if present it is once, few, many or a size class.

D,size,J,V,DNA,CDR3
NA,few,TRBJ1-2,TRBV10-3,TGTGCCAGTAACCGGGACCTGAACTATGGCTACACCTTC,CASNRDLNYGYTF
NA,few,TRBJ1-5,TRBV7-8,TGTGCCAGCAGTTTTAGCCGGTCCGGATCCAATCAGCCCCAGCATTTT,CASSFSRSGSNQPQHF
NA,many,TRBJ2-2,TRBV13,TGTGCCAGCAGCTCCCCCAGGAACACCGGGGAGCTGTTTTTT,CASSSPRNTGELFF
NA,NA,TRBJ2-3,TRBV29-1,TGCAGCGTTGCGCTGAGGGTCGGGGATACGCAGTATTTT,CSVALRVGDTQYF
TRBD1,few,TRBJ2-7,TRBV4-1,TGCGCCAGCAGCCAAGATAGGCCGGACAGGGTGGGAACCGAGCAGTACTTC,CASSQDRPDRVGTEQYF
NA,many,TRBJ1-2,TRBV5-1,TGCGCCAGCAGCGGGCCGTCGCCCGGGGAAGGCTACACCTTC,CASSGPSPGEGYTF
NA,few,TRBJ1-2,TRBV6-2/TRBV6-3,TGTGCCAGCAGTTACCGGCAGGAGTATGGCTACACCTTC,CASSYRQEYGYTF
NA,many,TRBJ1-1,TRBV18,TGTGCCAGCTCACGGTCGACAGGGAACACTGAAGCTTTCTTT,CASSRSTGNTEAFF
TRBD2,many,TRBJ2-2,TRBV20-1,TGCAGTGCTAGAGATCCCGGGGGGGACACCGGGGAGCTGTTTTTT,CSARDPGGDTGELFF
NA,few,TRBJ2-3,TRBV6-2/TRBV6-3,TGTGCCAGCAGTTACCCTCAGGATACGCAGTATTTT,CASSYPQDTQYF
NA,many,TRBJ1-1,TRBV4-1,TGCGCCAGCAGCCAAGATGCAGGGAACACTGAAGCTTTCTTT,CASSQDAGNTEAFF
NA,NA,TRBJ2-2,TRBV4-3,TGCGCCAGCAGCCAAGTGGCAGGCGACACCGGGGAGCTGTTTTTT,CASSQVAGDTGELFF
TRBD1,many,TRBJ1-1,TRBV15,TGTGCCACCAGCAGACCATTCAGGGACAGGACCCACACTGAAGCTTTCTTT,CATSRPFRDRTHTEAFF
TRBD1,NA,TRBJ1-1,TRBV4-1,TGCGCCAGCAGCCAAGATAAAGACAGGGCGAACACTGAAGCTTTCTTT,CASSQDKDRANTEAFF
NA,many,TRBJ2-5,TRBV6-6,TGTGCCAGCAGGGACCTGTACCAAGAGACCCAGTACTTC,CASRDLYQETQYF
TRBD2,once,TRBJ2-3,TRBV7-9,TGTGCCAGCAGCCCAGCTACTAGCGCGGCCGGGTATTTT,CASSPATSAAGYF
TRBD1,many,TRBJ2-7,TRBV29-1,TGCAGCGTTGAGGGGGGGAGACAGGGGGGAATCTACGAGCAGTACTTC,CSVEGGRQGGIYEQYF
TRBD1,few,TRBJ1-1,TRBV20-1,TGCAGTGCTAGAGACAAGGACAGGGCCATGAACACTGAAGCTTTCTTT,CSARDKDRAMNTEAFF
NA,many,TRBJ2-3,TRBV20-1,TGCAGTGCTAGAGAAAGCCCAGGAGTCGTAACAGATACGCAGTATTTT,CSARESPGVVTDTQYF
NA,many,TRBJ2-2,TRBV29-1,TGCAGCGTTGAACGGGACGGATTCACCGGGGAGCTGTTTTTT,CSVERDGFTGELFF
NA,many,TRBJ2-7,TRBV3-1,TGTGCCAGCAGCCAAGAGGGTCTCTCCTACGAGCAGTACTTC,CASSQEGLSYEQYF
TRBD1,few,TRBJ2-1,TRBV6-5,TGTGCCAGCAGTTTTTTAGAGGAGGGACAGGGACCTCCTTTTTACAATGAGCAGTTCTTC,CASSFLEEGQGPPFYNEQFF
TRBD2,many,TRBJ2-1,TRBV20-1,TGCAGTGCTAGATCAGGACTAGCGGGGGCCGCCTACAATGAGCAGTTCTTC,CSARSGLAGAAYNEQFF
NA,NA,TRBJ2-5,TRBV9,TGTGCCAGCAGCGCACAGGGAGAGAAAGAGACCCAGTACTTC,CASSAQGEKETQYF
NA,few,TRBJ1-3,TRBV3-1,TGTGCCAGCAGCCCTGGGACAACCGCCAGGCCCATATATTTT,CASSPGTTARPIYF
TRBD1,NA,TRBJ2-6,TRBV7-9,TGTGCCAGCAGCTCTCCAGGGGGCCTCTCTGGGGCCAACGTCCTGACTTTC,CASSSPGGLSGANVLTF
NA,few,TRBJ1-5,TRBV19,TGTGCCAGTAGTATAGGAGGACAGAATCAGCCCCAGCATTTT,CASSIGGQNQPQHF
NA,NA,TRBJ2-3,TRBV14,TGTGCCAGCAGCCAAGTGGCAGCACTCACAGATACGCAGTATTTT,CASSQVAALTDTQYF
NA,many,TRBJ2-7,TRBV6-1,TGTGCCAGCGTCTTAGGGATAAAAGAGCAGTACTTC,CASVLGIKEQYF
TRBD2,many,TRBJ2-5,TRBV2,TGTGCCAGCATCCGGACTAGCGGGAGGGTGGGAGAGACCCAGTACTTC,CASIRTSGRVGETQYF
TRBD1,many,TRBJ1-4,TRBV29-1,TGCAGCGTTGCCGACAGGGGTGATGAAAAACTGTTTTTT,CSVADRGDEKLFF
NA,NA,TRBJ1-6,TRBV7-6,TGTGCCAGCAGCCTGGACCAGGGGAGTTCCTATAATTCACCCCTCCACTTT,CASSLDQGSSYNSPLHF
NA,few,TRBJ2-3,TRBV7-9,TGTGCCAGCAGCTTCCCCGGCCAATACGATACGCAGTATTTT,CASSFPGQYDTQYF
TRBD2,many,TRBJ2-2,TRBV11-2,TGTGCCAGCAGCTTTGCGGGAGGCTCCACCGGGGAGCTGTTTTTT,CASSFAGGSTGELFF
TRBD1,many,TRBJ1-4,TRBV2,TGTGCCAGCAGTGCGACAGGGTTGGGAAATGAAAAACTGTTTTTT,CASSATGLGNEKLFF
NA,many,TRBJ2-1,TRBV12-5,TGTGCTAGTGCCCCCGAGCTAGCGAACAATGAGCAGTTCTTC,CASAPELANNEQFF
NA,many,TRBJ1-1,TRBV3-1,TGTGCCAGCAGCCAAGGGACACCGAACACTGAAGCTTTCTTT,CASSQGTPNTEAFF
NA,few,TRBJ2-5,TRBV7-9,TGTGCCAGCAGCACCCCAGGTCGGGAGACCCAGTACTTC,CASSTPGRETQYF
NA,few,TRBJ1-6,TRBV6-5,TGTGCCAGCCGGAGCGGTCTTAATTCACCCCTCCACTTT,CASRSGLNSPLHF
NA,many,TRBJ1-6,TRBV7-2,TGTGCCAGCAGCCCCGGGCAGGGAATAGCGTCACCCCTCCACTTT,CASSPGQGIASPLHF
TRBD1,few,TRBJ2-7,TRBV27,TGTGCCAGCAGTTTGAGGGATGGGACAGGGGCCTACGAGCAGTACTTC,CASSLRDGTGAYEQYF
NA,NA,TRBJ1-4,TRBV20-1,TGCAGTGCTAGACCTCAGTTGTCTAATGAAAAACTGTTTTTT,CSARPQLSNEKLFF
NA,few,TRBJ2-5,TRBV20-1,TGCAGTGCTAGAGATCAAGTGGATTACCAAGAGACCCAGTACTTC,CSARDQVDYQETQYF
NA,NA,TRBJ1-3,TRBV3-1,TGTGCCAGCAGCCAAGAAAAGCCCCTCAGAACTGGAAACACCATATATTTT,CASSQEKPLRTGNTIYF
NA,few,TRBJ2-7,TRBV2,TGTGCCAGCGCCCCCGGGACTTTAGCTTACGAGCAGTACTTC,CASAPGTLAYEQYF
TRBD1,NA,TRBJ2-4,TRBV2,TGTGCCAGCAGGGCCGGGACAGGGAACATTCAGTACTTC,CASRAGTGNIQYF
TRBD1,few,TRBJ1-4,TRBV20-1,TGCAGTGCTAGATCCGCCCTGGGAGACAGGGGTGCTAATGAAAAACTGTTTTTT,CSARSALGDRGANEKLFF
TRBD1,many,TRBJ2-5,TRBV10-3,TGTGCCATCGGGCCCGGACAGGGCCAAGAGACCCAGTACTTC,CAIGPGQGQETQYF
TRBD2,few,TRBJ2-3,TRBV29-1,TGCAGCGTTGAAGCCTTACTAGCGGGAAGGACAGATACGCAGTATTTT,CSVEALLAGRTDTQYF
NA,NA,TRBJ1-3,TRBV6-5,TGTGCCAGCAGTTTAGGGGGATTCGGCGGAAACACCATATATTTT,CASSLGGFGGNTIYF
NA,NA,TRBJ1-1,TRBV7-2,TGTGCCAGCAGCTTGAATTGGGATCCTAACACTGAAGCTTTCTTT,CASSLNWDPNTEAFF
TRBD2,few,TRBJ2-5,TRBV6-5,TGTGCCAGCAGTTACTCGATTAGACTAGCGGGACCTCAAGAGACCCAGTACTTC,CASSYSIRLAGPQETQYF
TRBD2,few,TRBJ2-1,TRBV6-1,TGTGCCAGCAGTGACTTACTAGCGGGAGGCTCCTACAATGAGCAGTTCTTC,CASSDLLAGGSYNEQFF
TRBD1,few,TRBJ1-2,TRBV7-2,TGTGCCAGCAGCCCGACAGGGTCGCGGCGCTATGGCTACACCTTC,CASSPTGSRRYGYTF
TRBD1,few,TRBJ2-1,TRBV28,TGTGCCAGCAGTTCAGGGGGCGCCTCCTACAATGAGCAGTTCTTC,CASSSGGASYNEQFF
NA,NA,TRBJ1-2,TRBV6-2/TRBV6-3,TGTGCCAGCAGCTTAAGACGTGGGGACTACACCTTC,CASSLRRGDYTF
NA,many,TRBJ1-1,TRBV29-1,TGCAGCGTTGACGGGGGGCCTGACACTGAAGCTTTCTTT,CSVDGGPDTEAFF